This entry is about one T cell receptor beta chain. Its antigen remains unidentified. Base qualities are missing; no much larger clone stands one base away. These data originate in a study of OX40 agonist ivuxolimab in advanced cancers. A note on the overall study: Ivuxolimab was an agonistic, fully human IgG2 monoclonal antibody directed against OX40 (CD134), a costimulatory receptor. Intravenous ivuxolimab was administered to patients every 2 weeks at six dose levels: 0.01, 0.1, 0.3, 1.5, 3 and 10 mg/kg. Of the 52 patients in dose escalation, about 20 had hepatocellular carcinoma, some 15 had melanoma, 9 had renal cell carcinoma and 9 had head and neck cancer. The dose-escalation cohort was around 83% male with a mean age of approximately 60 years, ranging from roughly 23 to 85. Prior anti-PD-1, anti-PD-L1 or anti-CTLA-4 therapy was permitted, and roughly two fifths of dose-escalation patients had received checkpoint inhibitors. Partial responses were achieved by three dose-escalation patients, of whom one had hepatocellular carcinoma and two had cutaneous melanoma. The purpose of peripheral TCRbeta sequencing was to test whether ivuxolimab changed TCR sequence diversity and led to clonal T-cell expansion. The monotherapy dose-escalation portion (N of about 50 patients) of the phase I ivuxolimab trial is reported in the paper.

The trial excluded patients who had a history of autoimmune disease or were on systemic immunosuppression. In every dose cohort, peripheral blood was drawn for TCR sequencing at baseline, cycle 4 day 1, and cycle 7 day 1. The samples were drawn from a first-in-human, open-label, multicenter phase I dose-escalation trial of ivuxolimab. Adults with locally advanced or metastatic head and neck squamous cell, hepatocellular, melanoma or renal cell carcinoma were enrolled in the trial. Before TCR sequencing, CD4+ T cells and CD8+ T cells were sorted from peripheral blood as separate populations. The paper's findings and limits, for the study overall: After ivuxolimab, more expanded clones were found on average in CD8+ T cells than in CD4+ T cells. Partial responders in the 0.1-3.0 mg/kg groups had among the lowest normalized peripheral clonal expansion, especially among CD8+ T cells. The antigen specificity of the peripheral T cells that underwent clonal expansion was not determined. Low levels of normalized T-cell clonal expansion were also seen in some nonresponding patients. At doses of 0.1 to 3.0 mg/kg, clonal expansion of both CD4+ and CD8+ blood T cells was observed from baseline to week 6.

From cysteine to phenylalanine, the CDR3 is 16 amino acids long. Of the read, only the CDR3 DNA is kept; its 48 bases are in frame from base 1. Trimming accounts for 3 bases at V and 8 bases at J, while the number of junction bases matched to no gene is 8. In the germline V gene (reference sequence), CDR1 corresponds to MNHEY and CDR2 to SMNVEV. Genomic DNA was isolated from the sorted cells so that the TCRbeta CDR3 region could be sequenced. The immunoSEQ Assay was used to sequence the TCRbeta CDR3 regions. TCRdb obtained this table from immuneACCESS and retained in-frame rearrangements with V and J assigned. These tables miss some clones; where compared with another copy, unresolved V genes account for less than half of the shortfall, and the remainder is unexplained. The sample data list around 68,000 clones, and around 93% of these were observed just once. The top ten constitute around 1% of the sample.

This receptor was identified in an adult with an advanced solid tumor such as melanoma, head and neck, liver or kidney cancer. The chain is encoded by TRBV27 joined to TRBJ1-4, and TRBD1 aligns with 11 junction nucleotides. Sequencing used CD4+ or CD8+ T cells sorted from blood, obtained in a trial of the OX40 agonist ivuxolimab. The CDR3 here reads CASSFRTGGAYEKLFF. At the DNA level, the sequence is TGTGCCAGCAGTTTCCGGACAGGGGGCGCATACGAAAAACTGTTTTTT.